The clone carrying this T cell receptor beta chain was found once. The antigen is undetermined. The sample comes from a study of OX40 agonist ivuxolimab in advanced cancers. The overall study: Patients in the trial were receiving intravenous ivuxolimab every 2 weeks, at doses of 0.01 to 10 mg/kg.

Notes on the study in general: With doses of 0.1 to 3.0 mg/kg, CD4+ and CD8+ blood T cells had undergone clonal expansion by week 6. There were also nonresponders showing low normalized T-cell clonal expansion.

Germline-derived CDR1 and CDR2 are LNHDA and SQIVND (reference sequence). The CDR3 consists of 13 residues. The V end was cut by 3 bases, the J end by 1 base, with 6 bases between. Clones were read by immunoSEQ multiplex PCR, and TCRdb kept only the in-frame ones, dropping some. The sample records tens of thousands of clones, about four fifths being singletons. The chain is built from TRBV19 and TRBJ1-1; D gene uncertain. The sequence derives from an adult with an advanced solid tumor such as melanoma, head and neck, liver or kidney cancer. Sequencing was performed on CD4+ or CD8+ T cells sorted from blood, taken in a trial of the OX40 agonist ivuxolimab. The CDR3 region is CASSITGNTEAFF. As DNA, the CDR3 is TGTGCCAGTAGTATTACGGGGAACACTGAAGCTTTCTTT.